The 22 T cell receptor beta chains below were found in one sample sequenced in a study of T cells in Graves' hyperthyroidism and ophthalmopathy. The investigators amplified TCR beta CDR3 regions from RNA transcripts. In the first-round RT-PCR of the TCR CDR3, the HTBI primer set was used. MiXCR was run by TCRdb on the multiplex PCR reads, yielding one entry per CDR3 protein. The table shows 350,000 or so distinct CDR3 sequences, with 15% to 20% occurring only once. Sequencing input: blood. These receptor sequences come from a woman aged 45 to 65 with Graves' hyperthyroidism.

The CDR3 reads CASSNAPRAKSEAFF. The CDR3, as DNA: TGTGCCAGTAGCAATGCCCCCAGGGCAAAGTCTGAAGCTTTCTTT. The chain carries TRBV19 and TRBJ1-1; possibly TRBD1 for D (5 bases). The germline gives CDR1 LNHDA, CDR2 SQIVND (reference sequence). V lost 6 bases and J 6 bases, leaving 20 bases between the germline ends. This CDR3 comprises 15 residues.

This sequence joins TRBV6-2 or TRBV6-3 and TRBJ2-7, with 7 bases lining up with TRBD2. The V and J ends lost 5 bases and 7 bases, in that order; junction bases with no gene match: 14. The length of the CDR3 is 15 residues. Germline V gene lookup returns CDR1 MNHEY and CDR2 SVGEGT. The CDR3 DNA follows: TGTGCCAGCAGTAAACCGGGACTAACTGTCTGGGAGCAGTACTTC. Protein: CASSKPGLTVWEQYF.

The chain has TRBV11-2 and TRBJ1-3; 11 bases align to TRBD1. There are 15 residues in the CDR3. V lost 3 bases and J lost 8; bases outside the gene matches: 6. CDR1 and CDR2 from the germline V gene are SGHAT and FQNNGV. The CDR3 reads CASSLGDRGGDTIYF. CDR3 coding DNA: TGTGCCAGCAGCTTGGGGGACAGGGGGGGAGACACCATATATTTT.

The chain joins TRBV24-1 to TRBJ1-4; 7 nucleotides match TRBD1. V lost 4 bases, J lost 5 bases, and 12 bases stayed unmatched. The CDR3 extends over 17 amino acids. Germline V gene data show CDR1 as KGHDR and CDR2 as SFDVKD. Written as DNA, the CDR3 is TGTGCCACCAGTGACCTGGACAGGAGCTCTCTCAATGAAAAACTGTTTTTT. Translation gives CATSDLDRSSLNEKLFF.

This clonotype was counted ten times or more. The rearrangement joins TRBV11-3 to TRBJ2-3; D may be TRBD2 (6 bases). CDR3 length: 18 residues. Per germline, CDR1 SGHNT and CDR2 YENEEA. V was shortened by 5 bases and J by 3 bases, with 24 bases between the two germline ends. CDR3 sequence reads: CASSRGIGGILGTDTQYF. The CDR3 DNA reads TGTGCCAGCAGCCGCGGGATTGGCGGGATCTTGGGAACAGATACGCAGTATTTT.

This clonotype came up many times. The chain's CDR3 is CASSLLTNEKLFF. For the CDR3, the DNA is TGTGCCAGCAGCCTCCTCACAAATGAAAAACTGTTTTTT. The chain uses TRBV13 and TRBJ1-4; no firm D call. The CDR3 sequence is 13 residues long. The V end lost 5 bases, the J end lost 5 bases, and 9 bases lay between the germline ends. Germline V gene sequence: CDR1 PRHDT, CDR2 FYEKMQ (reference sequence).

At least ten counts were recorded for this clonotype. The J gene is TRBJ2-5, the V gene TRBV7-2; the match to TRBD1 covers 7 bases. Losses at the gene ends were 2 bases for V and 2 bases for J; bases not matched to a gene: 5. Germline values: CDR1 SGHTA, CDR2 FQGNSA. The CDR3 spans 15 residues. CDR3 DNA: TGTGCCAGCAGCTTACAAACAGGGGCACAAGAGACCCAGTACTTC. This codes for CASSLQTGAQETQYF.

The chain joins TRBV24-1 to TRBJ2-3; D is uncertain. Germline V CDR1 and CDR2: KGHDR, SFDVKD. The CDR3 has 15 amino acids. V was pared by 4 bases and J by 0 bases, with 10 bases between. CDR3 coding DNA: TGTGCCACCAGTGACCGGGTTTCTAGCACAGATACGCAGTATTTT. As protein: CATSDRVSSTDTQYF.

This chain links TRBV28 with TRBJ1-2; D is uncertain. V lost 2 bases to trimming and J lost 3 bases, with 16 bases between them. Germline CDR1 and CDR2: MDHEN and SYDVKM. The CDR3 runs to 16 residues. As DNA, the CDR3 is TGTGCCAGCAGTTTAGCGCCCCAGGACGGACACTATGGCTACACCTTC. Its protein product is CASSLAPQDGHYGYTF.

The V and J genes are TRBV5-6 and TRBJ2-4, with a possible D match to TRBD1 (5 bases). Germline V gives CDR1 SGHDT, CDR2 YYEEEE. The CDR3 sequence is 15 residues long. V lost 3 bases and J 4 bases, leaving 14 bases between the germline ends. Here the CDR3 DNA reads TGTGCCAGCAGCTACACAGGATTCGCGAAAAACATTCAGTACTTC. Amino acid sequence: CASSYTGFAKNIQYF.

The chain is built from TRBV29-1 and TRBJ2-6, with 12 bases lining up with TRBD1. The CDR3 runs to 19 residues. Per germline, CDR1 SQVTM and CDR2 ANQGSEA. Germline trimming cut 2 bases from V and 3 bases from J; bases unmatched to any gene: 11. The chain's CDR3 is CSVESVAGTGGHGANVLTF. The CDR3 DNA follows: TGCAGCGTTGAATCAGTCGCCGGGACAGGGGGCCATGGGGCCAACGTCCTGACTTTC.

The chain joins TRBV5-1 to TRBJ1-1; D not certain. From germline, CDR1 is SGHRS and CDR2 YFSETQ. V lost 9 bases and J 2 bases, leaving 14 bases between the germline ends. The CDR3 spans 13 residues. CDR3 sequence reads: CATSWAVNTEAFF. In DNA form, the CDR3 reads TGCGCCACGAGTTGGGCAGTCAACACTGAAGCTTTCTTT.

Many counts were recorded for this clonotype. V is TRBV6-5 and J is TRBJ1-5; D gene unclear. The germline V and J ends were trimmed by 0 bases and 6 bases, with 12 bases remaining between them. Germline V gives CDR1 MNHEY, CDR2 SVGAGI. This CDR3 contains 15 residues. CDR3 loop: CASSYSKQSLQPQHF. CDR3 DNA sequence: TGTGCCAGCAGTTACTCGAAACAGTCCCTTCAGCCCCAGCATTTT.

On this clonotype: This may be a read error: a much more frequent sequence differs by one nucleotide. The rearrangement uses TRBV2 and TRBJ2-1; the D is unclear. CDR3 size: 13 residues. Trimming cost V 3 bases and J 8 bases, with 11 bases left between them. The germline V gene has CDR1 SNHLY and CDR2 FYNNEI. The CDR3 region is CASSDELDDEQFF. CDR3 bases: TGTGCCAGCAGTGATGAGCTAGACGATGAGCAGTTCTTC.

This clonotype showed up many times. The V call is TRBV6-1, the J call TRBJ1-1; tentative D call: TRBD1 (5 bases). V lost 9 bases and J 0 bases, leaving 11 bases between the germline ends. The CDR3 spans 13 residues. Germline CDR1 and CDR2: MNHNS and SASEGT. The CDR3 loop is CASGAWVNTEAFF. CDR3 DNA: TGTGCCAGTGGGGCCTGGGTGAACACTGAAGCTTTCTTT.

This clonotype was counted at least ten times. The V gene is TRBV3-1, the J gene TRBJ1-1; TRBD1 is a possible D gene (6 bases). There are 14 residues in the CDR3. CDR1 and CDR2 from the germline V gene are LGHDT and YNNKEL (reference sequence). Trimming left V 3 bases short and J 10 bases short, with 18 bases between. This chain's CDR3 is CASSQGGEVMRAFF. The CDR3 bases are TGTGCCAGCAGCCAGGGGGGCGAGGTTATGAGAGCTTTCTTT.

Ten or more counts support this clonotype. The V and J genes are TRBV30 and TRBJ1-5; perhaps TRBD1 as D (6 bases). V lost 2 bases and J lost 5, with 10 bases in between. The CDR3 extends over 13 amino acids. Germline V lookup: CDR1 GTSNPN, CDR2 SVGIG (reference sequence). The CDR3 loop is CAWSKQGDQPQHF. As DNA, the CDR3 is TGTGCCTGGAGTAAACAGGGAGATCAGCCCCAGCATTTT.

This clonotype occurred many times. This CDR3 reads CASSVSGGYEQFF. Here the CDR3 DNA reads TGTGCCAGCAGCGTTAGCGGGGGTTATGAGCAGTTCTTC. V usage is TRBV7-8 and J usage is TRBJ2-1; 9 nucleotides line up with TRBD2. CDR3 size: 13 residues. From germline, CDR1 is SGHVS and CDR2 FQNEAQ. J was trimmed by 8 bases and V by 5 bases; bases with no gene match: 4. The variable domain in full, completed from reference TRBV7-8 and TRBJ2-1, reads GAGVSQSPRYKVAKRGQDVALRCDPISGHVSLFWYQQALGQGPEFLTYFQNEAQLDKSGLPSDRFFAERPEGSVSTLKIQRTQQEDSAVYLCASSVSGGYEQFFGPGTRLTVL.

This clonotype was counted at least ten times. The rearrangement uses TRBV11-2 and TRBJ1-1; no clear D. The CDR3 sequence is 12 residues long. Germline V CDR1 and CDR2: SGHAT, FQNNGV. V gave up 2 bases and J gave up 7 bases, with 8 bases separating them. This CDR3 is CASSLLNLEAFF. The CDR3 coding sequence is TGTGCCAGCAGCTTACTGAACCTTGAAGCTTTCTTT.

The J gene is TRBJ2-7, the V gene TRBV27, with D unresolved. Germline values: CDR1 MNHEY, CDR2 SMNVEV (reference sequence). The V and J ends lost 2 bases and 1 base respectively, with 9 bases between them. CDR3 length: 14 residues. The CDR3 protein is CASSLSQSSYEQYV. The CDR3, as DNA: TGTGCCAGCAGTTTAAGCCAGTCTTCCTACGAGCAGTACGTC.

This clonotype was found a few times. The CDR3 protein is CASSPSSRDRGMIETQYF. The CDR3 DNA follows: TGTGCCAGCTCGCCATCGTCCCGGGACAGGGGAATGATCGAGACCCAGTACTTC. The J gene is TRBJ2-5, the V gene TRBV18, with 10 bases matching TRBD1. Germline V gene lookup returns CDR1 KGHSH and CDR2 LQKENI. J gave up 5 bases and V 6 bases, and 18 bases lay outside the gene matches. CDR3 length: 18 residues.

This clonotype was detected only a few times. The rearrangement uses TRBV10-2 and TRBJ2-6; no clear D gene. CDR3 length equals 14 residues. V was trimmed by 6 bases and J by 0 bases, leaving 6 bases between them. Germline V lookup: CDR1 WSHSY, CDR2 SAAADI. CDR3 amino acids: CASRKSSGANVLTF. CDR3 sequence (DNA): TGCGCCAGCAGGAAGAGCTCTGGGGCCAACGTCCTGACTTTC.